One and the same sample provided the 2 T cell receptor beta chains below, sequenced in a study of blood T cells in healthy people across ages. Primers used in a second PCR of roughly 7 to 12 cycles were a sample-barcoded 5' primer and a J-beta primer mix. TCRdb re-called the 5' RACE reads through MiXCR, storing one row per CDR3 protein. This table holds around 1,900,000 distinct CDR3 sequences, more than 35% found once. Material for sequencing was blood. The origin of the receptors is a human donor in good health.

This clonotype was picked up a small number of times. The chain combines TRBV12-5 with TRBJ2-6, with unresolved D. The CDR3 is made up of 15 amino acids. Per the germline V gene, CDR1 is LGHNT and CDR2 is FRNRAP. Trimming removed 6 bases at V and 0 bases at J, with 9 bases between. CDR3 coding DNA: TGTGCTAGTGGCCCGGACCTCTCTGGGGCCAACGTCCTGACTTTC. As protein: CASGPDLSGANVLTF.

The chain has TRBV20-1 and TRBJ2-7, with TRBD1 matching 7 bases. The ends lost 5 bases at V and 6 bases at J; junction bases unmatched: 13. CDR1 DFQATT and CDR2 SNEGSKA come from the germline V gene (reference sequence). This CDR3 has 14 residues. The CDR3 nucleotides read TGCAGTGCTTACCCTCCGGGACAGCCCCTCGAGCAGTACTTC. This sequence encodes CSAYPPGQPLEQYF.